The entry below gives a single T cell receptor (beta chain) sequence along with its context. The record originates from a study of monozygotic twins with inflammatory bowel disease. Every TCR library consumed about 3.5 ug of total RNA. TCRdb reanalyzed the 5' RACE reads and collapses them to one entry per CDR3 protein, without DNA. The sample yields roughly 320,000 distinct CDR3 sequences, of which the top ten take up 5.6%. CDR1 SGHTA and CDR2 FQGNSA come from the germline V gene. CDR3 length equals 13 residues. The sequencing input was blood. The rearrangement joins TRBV7-2 to TRBJ2-4. The receptor was isolated from a human donor with ulcerative colitis or Crohn's disease, or a healthy co-twin of an affected twin (not recorded which). CDR3 sequence reads: CASSSGGENIQYF.